One sample yielded the 29 T cell receptor beta chains listed below, sequenced in a study of blood T cell repertoires in COVID-19. Data came from immunoSEQ multiplex PCR; TCRdb stores just in-frame clones and leaves some out. In the table there are roughly 250,000 clones, 75% to 90% of which are singletons. Sequencing was performed on PBMCs or T cells enriched from blood (not recorded which). These receptors all stem from a middle-aged man who had recovered from COVID-19.

This rearrangement joins TRBV9 to TRBJ2-2, with 10 bases that match TRBD1. The CDR3 consists of 15 residues. With V trimmed by 2 bases and J by 8 bases, 6 bases remained unmatched. Germline CDR1 and CDR2: SGDLS and YYNGEE. DNA for the CDR3: TGTGCCAGCAGCGTGCCTGGACAGGGGGATGGGGAGCTGTTTTTT. This gives the protein CASSVPGQGDGELFF.

This chain links TRBV11-3 with TRBJ1-3; 10 bases agree with TRBD1. This CDR3 spans 17 amino acids. V shed 9 bases and J 2 bases; nucleotides not matched to a gene: 13. CDR1 is SGHNT and CDR2 is YENEEA in the germline V gene. CDR3: CASKPGTGELAGNTIYF. The CDR3 nucleotides are TGTGCCAGTAAACCCGGGACAGGGGAGTTGGCTGGAAACACCATATATTTT. The full variable domain, completed using reference TRBV11-3 and TRBJ1-3, is EAGVVQSPRYKIIEKKQPVAFWCNPISGHNTLYWYLQNLGQGPELLIRYENEEAVDDSQLPKDRFSAERLKGVDSTLKIQPAELGDSAVYLCASKPGTGELAGNTIYFGEGSWLTVV.

This chain connects TRBV5-1 to TRBJ2-5; 10 positions match TRBD2. V was clipped by 1 base and J by 1 base; unmatched bases: 7. CDR1 and CDR2 (germline): SGHRS, YFSETQ. The CDR3 sequence is 17 residues long. As DNA, the CDR3 is TGCGCCAGCAGCTTGAGGGGCTGGACTAGCGGCCAAGAGACCCAGTACTTC. This sequence encodes CASSLRGWTSGQETQYF.

The gene calls are TRBV13 and TRBJ2-1, with 7 bases lining up with TRBD1. The V and J ends lost 4 bases and 6 bases, in that order; junction bases with no gene match: 9. Germline V gene data show CDR1 as PRHDT and CDR2 as FYEKMQ (reference sequence). The CDR3 spans 15 residues. The CDR3 loop is CASSSRGLWTNEQFF. In DNA form, the CDR3 reads TGTGCCAGCAGCTCCAGGGGGTTGTGGACCAATGAGCAGTTCTTC.

The chain links TRBV5-6 to TRBJ1-1, with D perhaps matching TRBD1 (5 bases). V lost 2 bases, J lost 4 bases, and 21 bases lay in between. Germline values: CDR1 SGHDT, CDR2 YYEEEE. This CDR3 spans 17 amino acids. DNA of the CDR3: TGTGCCAGCAGCTTTTGGGGGGGTTTTTTTTTGAGCACTGAAGCTTTCTTT. As protein: CASSFWGGFFLSTEAFF.

This clone was seen only once. This chain uses TRBV11-3 with TRBJ2-1; TRBD2 matches 12 bases. CDR3 size: 15 residues. Germline V gene sequence: CDR1 SGHNT, CDR2 YENEEA. V dropped 5 bases and J dropped 6; count of bases not matched to a gene: 5. Here the CDR3 reads CASSPPSGGANEQFF. The CDR3 DNA sequence: TGTGCCAGCAGCCCGCCTAGCGGGGGGGCCAATGAGCAGTTCTTC.

The chain is built from TRBV27 and TRBJ1-5; no firm D call. The CDR3 loop spans 16 amino acids. V dropped 0 bases and J dropped 1 base, with 10 bases sitting between them. Germline V CDR1 and CDR2: MNHEY, SMNVEV (reference sequence). The CDR3 sequence: CASSLSLYTSNQPQHF. CDR3 nucleotides: TGTGCCAGCAGTTTATCCCTTTACACGAGCAATCAGCCCCAGCATTTT.

The gene calls are TRBV4-3 and TRBJ1-2, with 7 bases lining up with TRBD1. The CDR3 loop spans 15 amino acids. J lost 4 bases, V lost 0 bases, and 5 bases had no gene match. The germline gives CDR1 LGHNA, CDR2 YSLEER. The DNA of the CDR3 is TGCGCCAGCAGCCAAGATTTGGCAGGGGGCTATGGCTACACCTTC. It translates to CASSQDLAGGYGYTF.

The chain recombines TRBV7-8 with TRBJ1-5; possibly TRBD1 for D (5 bases). The CDR3 runs to 15 residues. The ends were cut back, 5 bases at V and 6 bases at J, with 17 bases in the middle. Germline CDR1 SGHVS, CDR2 FQNEAQ. The CDR3 nucleotides are TGTGCCAGCAGCAAGACAGCGGGTGGCGGTCAGCCCCAGCATTTT. It specifies CASSKTAGGGQPQHF.

This chain's CDR3 is CSVGLAGTYEQYF. CDR3 sequence (DNA): TGCAGCGTAGGACTAGCGGGCACCTACGAGCAGTACTTC. V usage is TRBV29-1 and J usage is TRBJ2-7; 11 positions match TRBD2. This CDR3 comprises 13 residues. CDR1 and CDR2 from the germline V gene are SQVTM and ANQGSEA. V lost 6 bases, J lost 2 bases, and 3 bases stayed unmatched.

The rearrangement joins TRBV6-5 to TRBJ2-7, with TRBD1 matching over 7 bases. V lost 6 bases, J lost 2 bases, and 10 bases stayed unmatched. CDR1 is MNHEY, CDR2 SVGAGI, per germline. This CDR3 has 15 amino acids. The CDR3 reads CASRRRGQPTYEQYF. In nucleotides, the CDR3 is TGTGCCAGCAGGCGACGGGGACAGCCAACCTACGAGCAGTACTTC.

The J gene is TRBJ2-7, the V gene TRBV28, with 11 positions matching TRBD1. Germline CDR1 MDHEN, CDR2 SYDVKM. Germline trimming cut 1 base from V and 6 bases from J; bases unmatched to any gene: 5. The CDR3 contains 15 residues. CDR3 bases: TGTGCCAGCAGTTTATTGGGACAGGGGGATATCGAGCAGTACTTC. Translation gives CASSLLGQGDIEQYF.

The chain carries TRBV27 and TRBJ2-7; possible D gene TRBD1, 5 bases. The ends were cut back, 3 bases at V and 0 bases at J, with 9 bases in the middle. The CDR3 loop spans 14 amino acids. Per the germline V gene, CDR1 is MNHEY and CDR2 is SMNVEV (reference sequence). The CDR3 reads CASSLTESSYEQYF. The CDR3, as DNA: TGTGCCAGCAGTTTGACAGAATCCTCCTACGAGCAGTACTTC.

This clone has more than one count but fewer than ten. The J gene is TRBJ1-5, the V gene TRBV4-3; 8 bases line up with TRBD1. Unmatched junction bases numbered 10, after V lost 2 bases and J lost 4 bases. The CDR3 loop spans 17 amino acids. Germline V gene lookup returns CDR1 LGHNA and CDR2 YSLEER. The CDR3, as DNA: TGCGCCAGCAGCCAATCCCCGGGACAGGTAGTAAATCAGCCCCAGCATTTT. Translating gives CASSQSPGQVVNQPQHF.

Regarding this clone: At one of its ends the junction is not consistent with the germline gene, which may arise from a read error. V usage is TRBV7-7 and J usage is TRBJ2-2; 7 bases fit TRBD1. Looked up from germline, CDR1 is SSHAT and CDR2 is FNYEAQ (reference sequence). The CDR3 is made up of 15 amino acids. This chain's CDR3 is CASSPGTANTGELFF. The DNA for the CDR3 is TGTGCTAGCAGCCCGGGGACAGCGAACACCGGGGAGCTGTTTTTT.

The V call is TRBV13, the J call TRBJ1-1, with 8 bases aligning to TRBD1. With V trimmed by 5 bases and J by 0 bases, 5 bases remained unmatched. The CDR3 spans 15 residues. Germline CDR1 and CDR2: PRHDT and FYEKMQ (reference sequence). This CDR3 reads CASSHRTGLNTEAFF. CDR3 in DNA: TGTGCCAGCAGCCACCGGACAGGGTTGAACACTGAAGCTTTCTTT.

The genes are TRBV3-1 (or the pseudogene TRBV3-2) and TRBJ2-7; no reliable D call. The CDR3 is made up of 14 amino acids. V gave up 1 base and J gave up 0 bases, with 7 bases separating them. Germline CDR1 LGHDT, CDR2 YNNKEL (reference sequence). DNA of the CDR3: TGTGCCAGCAGCCAAGTTGTCTCCTCCTACGAGCAGTACTTC. This translates into CASSQVVSSYEQYF.

The J gene is TRBJ2-1, the V gene TRBV27; 10 bases align to TRBD2. With 4 bases clipped from V and 7 bases from J, the junction kept 7 bases outside the gene matches. Germline-derived CDR1 and CDR2 are MNHEY and SMNVEV (reference sequence). CDR3 length equals 15 residues. The DNA for the CDR3 is TGTGCCAGCAGTTCGCCCGGGACTAGCGTGAATGAGCAGTTCTTC. Its protein product is CASSSPGTSVNEQFF.

The rearrangement uses TRBV2 and TRBJ1-1; the D gene is possibly TRBD1 (5 bases). Deletions cut 6 bases from V and 5 bases from J, with 10 bases between. Looked up from germline, CDR1 is SNHLY and CDR2 is FYNNEI. The CDR3 loop spans 12 amino acids. CDR3 bases: TGTGCCAGCAGAGGGGATGGAACTGAAGCTTTCTTT. Translation: CASRGDGTEAFF.

Written as DNA, the CDR3 is TGTGCCAGCAGCACCGAGGGGGCGGGGGCCAAAAACATTCAGTACTTC. This sequence encodes CASSTEGAGAKNIQYF. The chain couples TRBV9 to TRBJ2-4, with D possibly matching TRBD1 (7 bases). The CDR3 sequence is 16 residues long. Germline V gene data show CDR1 as SGDLS and CDR2 as YYNGEE. Trimming took 4 bases from V and 1 from J, leaving 15 bases between them.

V is TRBV5-1 and J is TRBJ1-1; no definite D call. The germline CDR1 and CDR2 sequences are SGHRS and YFSETQ. This CDR3 region has 15 residues. The V end lost 0 bases, the J end lost 2 bases, and 11 bases lay between the germline ends. CDR3 nucleotide sequence: TGCGCCAGCAGCTTGGGTTACGGGTACAACACTGAAGCTTTCTTT. This gives the protein CASSLGYGYNTEAFF.

This clone was observed a handful of times. The rearrangement links TRBV6-2 or TRBV6-3 to TRBJ1-5; TRBD1 matches at 11 bases. V shed 6 bases, J shed 7 bases, and the junction held 8 bases outside the gene matches. The CDR3 is 15 amino acids. In germline, CDR1 is MNHEY, CDR2 SVGEGT. The CDR3 sequence: CASSRDRGSGQPQHF. CDR3 sequence (DNA): TGTGCCAGCAGCCGGGACAGGGGGTCGGGGCAGCCCCAGCATTTT.

V usage is TRBV6-5 and J usage is TRBJ1-4, with D hard to call. V shed 2 bases and J shed 8 bases, with 12 bases lying between them. The CDR3 totals 14 residues. The germline gives CDR1 MNHEY, CDR2 SVGAGI. The CDR3 loop reads CASSYRDEGEKLFF. CDR3 DNA: TGTGCCAGCAGTTACCGTGACGAGGGAGAAAAACTGTTTTTT.

V usage is TRBV9 and J usage is TRBJ2-7; D not resolved. The CDR3 is 14 amino acids. The germline V gene has CDR1 SGDLS and CDR2 YYNGEE. V was cut by 4 bases and J by 0 bases, with 11 bases left in between. In DNA form, the CDR3 reads TGTGCCAGCAGCCCGCAGGCGAACTCCTACGAGCAGTACTTC. Translating it yields CASSPQANSYEQYF.

CDR3 bases: TGTGCCAGCTCACCGATCGTCCCGGGACAGGGACGGGCCGGGGAGCTGTTTTTT. This translates into CASSPIVPGQGRAGELFF. The rearrangement links TRBV18 to TRBJ2-2; TRBD1 matches 9 bases. Per germline, CDR1 KGHSH and CDR2 LQKENI. The CDR3 contains 18 residues. The J segment lost 6 bases and the V segment lost 3 bases, leaving 14 bases of the junction unmatched.

The chain uses TRBV5-1 and TRBJ1-5; a weak D match, TRBD1 (6 bases). CDR1 SGHRS and CDR2 YFSETQ come from the germline V gene. This CDR3 has 15 amino acids. V was cut by 5 bases and J by 0 bases, with 12 bases left in between. The CDR3: CASRPTGYSNQPQHF. The CDR3 bases are TGCGCCAGCAGACCCACAGGGTATAGCAATCAGCCCCAGCATTTT. Together with reference TRBV5-1 and TRBJ1-5, the CDR3 gives the full variable domain: KAGVTQTPRYLIKTRGQQVTLSCSPISGHRSVSWYQQTPGQGLQFLFEYFSETQRNKGNFPGRFSGRQFSNSRSEMNVSTLELGDSALYLCASRPTGYSNQPQHFGDGTRLSIL.

The chain couples TRBV19 to TRBJ1-2; possible D gene TRBD1, 5 bases. The V gene lost 1 base and the J gene lost 7 bases, with 7 bases spanning the gap. Germline CDR1 and CDR2: LNHDA and SQIVND (reference sequence). The CDR3 sequence is 12 residues long. The CDR3 region is CASSIGGGGYTF. Written as DNA, the CDR3 is TGTGCCAGTAGTATAGGGGGCGGTGGCTACACCTTC.

The CDR3: CASSYRGQETQYF. CDR3 nucleotides: TGTGCCAGCAGTTACAGGGGGCAGGAGACCCAGTACTTC. This sequence joins TRBV6-2 or TRBV6-3 and TRBJ2-5; 7 nucleotides match TRBD1. The germline CDR1 and CDR2 sequences are MNHEY and SVGEGT. V dropped 2 bases and J dropped 5; count of bases not matched to a gene: 2. The CDR3 contains 13 residues.

The gene calls are TRBV7-3 and TRBJ2-3; 8 nucleotides agree with TRBD1. Trimming cost V 2 bases and J 3 bases; bases outside gene matches: 13. Germline assignment: CDR1 SGHTA and CDR2 FQGTGA. This CDR3 is built from 18 residues. The CDR3 loop reads CASSLGQGRRGPTDTQYF. The DNA of the CDR3 is TGTGCCAGCAGCTTAGGACAGGGTAGGAGAGGGCCTACAGATACGCAGTATTTT.